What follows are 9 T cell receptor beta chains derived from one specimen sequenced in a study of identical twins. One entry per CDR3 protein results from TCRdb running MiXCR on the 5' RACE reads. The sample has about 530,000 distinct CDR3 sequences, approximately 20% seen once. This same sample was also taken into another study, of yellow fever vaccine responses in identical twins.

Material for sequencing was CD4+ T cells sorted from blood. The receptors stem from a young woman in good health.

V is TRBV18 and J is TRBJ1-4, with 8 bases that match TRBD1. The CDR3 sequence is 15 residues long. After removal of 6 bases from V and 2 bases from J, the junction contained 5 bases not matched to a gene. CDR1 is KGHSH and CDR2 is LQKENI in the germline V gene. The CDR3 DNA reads TGTGCCAGCTCTTTACAGGGGGGCACTAATGAAAAACTGTTTTTT. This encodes CASSLQGGTNEKLFF.

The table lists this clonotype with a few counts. This CDR3 is CASSYLKRGRTDTQYF. DNA for the CDR3: TGTGCCAGCAGTTACTTGAAGCGGGGGCGCACAGATACGCAGTATTTT. The chain joins TRBV6-5 to TRBJ2-3; 8 positions agree with TRBD2. This CDR3 has 16 amino acids. With 1 base clipped from V and 1 base from J, the junction kept 4 bases outside the gene matches. Germline loops: CDR1 MNHEY, CDR2 SVGAGI.

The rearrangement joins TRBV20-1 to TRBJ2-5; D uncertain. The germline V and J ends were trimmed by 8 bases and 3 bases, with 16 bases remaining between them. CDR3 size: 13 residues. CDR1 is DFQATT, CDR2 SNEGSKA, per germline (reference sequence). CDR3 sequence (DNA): TGCAGTTCCCGTGGCAGCCCGGAAGAGACCCAGTACTTC. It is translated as CSSRGSPEETQYF.

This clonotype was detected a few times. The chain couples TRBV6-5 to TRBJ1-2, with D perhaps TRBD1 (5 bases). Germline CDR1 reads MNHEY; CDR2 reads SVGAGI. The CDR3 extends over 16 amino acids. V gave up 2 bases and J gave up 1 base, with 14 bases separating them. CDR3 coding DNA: TGTGCCAGCAGTTACGGGGCAGGGAGCGGTAACTATGGCTACACCTTC. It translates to CASSYGAGSGNYGYTF.

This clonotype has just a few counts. For the CDR3, the DNA is TGTGCCAGCAGCCAAGACGCGCGGGTCTCGTACTTC. This translates into CASSQDARVSYF. The chain links TRBV3-1 to TRBJ2-7; possibly TRBD2 for D (5 bases). Germline V CDR1 and CDR2: LGHDT, YNNKEL (reference sequence). V dropped 0 bases and J dropped 12 bases, with 12 bases sitting between them. The CDR3 is 12 amino acids.

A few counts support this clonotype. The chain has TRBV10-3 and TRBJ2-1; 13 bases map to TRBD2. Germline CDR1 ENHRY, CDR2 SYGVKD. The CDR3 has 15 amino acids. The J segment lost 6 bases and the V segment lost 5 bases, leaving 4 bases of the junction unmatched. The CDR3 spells CAISRTSGSLNEQFF. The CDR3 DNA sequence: TGTGCCATCAGTCGGACTAGCGGGAGTCTCAATGAGCAGTTCTTC.

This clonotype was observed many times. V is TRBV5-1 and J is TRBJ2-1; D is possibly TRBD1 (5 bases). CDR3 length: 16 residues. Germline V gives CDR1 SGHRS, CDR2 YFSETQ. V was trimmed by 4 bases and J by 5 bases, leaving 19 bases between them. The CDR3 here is CASSGVVTRGNNEQFF. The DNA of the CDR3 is TGCGCCAGCAGCGGGGTCGTTACAAGGGGAAACAATGAGCAGTTCTTC.

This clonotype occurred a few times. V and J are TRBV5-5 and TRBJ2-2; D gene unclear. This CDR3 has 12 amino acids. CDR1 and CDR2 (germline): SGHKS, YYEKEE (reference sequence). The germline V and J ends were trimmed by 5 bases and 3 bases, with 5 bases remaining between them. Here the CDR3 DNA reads TGTGCCAGCAGATCTCACACCGGGGAGCTGTTTTTT. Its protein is CASRSHTGELFF.

The CDR3, as DNA: TGTGCCAGCAGTTTAGGTTATCGGGTGAACACTGAAGCTTTCTTT. It is translated as CASSLGYRVNTEAFF. The rearrangement links TRBV12-3 or TRBV12-4 to TRBJ1-1; no reliable D call. The CDR3 contains 15 residues. V was shortened by 1 base and J by 0 bases, with 9 bases between the two germline ends.